This TCR beta chain was retrieved from a study of cytomegalovirus exposure and HLA in healthy donors. Study background: As released early, the data held 75 million to 90 million unique TCRs from HLA-typed donors. Findings of the study overall: Presence/absence analysis assumed near-uniform sequencing depth across donors. Indistinguishable V segments such as TRBV6-2 and TRBV6-3 were excluded. A later analysis reportedly found fewer N-insertions in an Asian-associated ancestry cluster than the approximately 660-donor mean.

The PCR ran on 60 Vbeta and 13 Jbeta primers. The protocol was immunoSEQ multiplex PCR, while the TCRdb copy is restricted to in-frame clones and leaves out a portion. The sample yields more than 95,000 clones, about two thirds seen once. A word on this clone: As yet, its antigen is unknown.

This CDR3 has 14 amino acids. V was pared by 2 bases and J by 7 bases, with 12 bases between. Germline CDR1 reads LGHNA; CDR2 reads YSLEER. The V gene is TRBV4-3, the J gene TRBJ1-5; D remains unclear. Sequencing was performed on PBMCs. The sequence derives from a man younger than 40 in good health and CMV-seronegative. The CDR3 bases are TGCGCCAGCAGCCAATCACTTACGGGGCAGCCCCAGCATTTT. Protein: CASSQSLTGQPQHF.